The present TCR beta chain was sequenced within a study of CD8 T cells in ankylosing spondylitis. One entry per CDR3 protein, called by TCRdb with MiXCR from the 5' RACE reads. The data show about 250,000 distinct CDR3 sequences, 30% to 35% seen once. This clonotype showed up just a few times. CDR3 length equals 12 residues. Trimming took off 4 bases at V and 10 bases at J, with 11 bases between the two ends. Germline lookup yields CDR1 MNHEY and CDR2 SVGAGI. This sequence originates from a male donor with ankylosing spondylitis or in good health (not recorded which). The sequencing input was blood, either unsorted or a sorted T cell fraction (not recorded which). The V call is TRBV6-5, the J call TRBJ2-1; perhaps D is TRBD1 or TRBD2 (5 bases each). Here the CDR3 DNA reads TGTGCCAGCAGTTTGGGTCGGGGCGAGCAGTTCTTC. Residues: CASSLGRGEQFF.